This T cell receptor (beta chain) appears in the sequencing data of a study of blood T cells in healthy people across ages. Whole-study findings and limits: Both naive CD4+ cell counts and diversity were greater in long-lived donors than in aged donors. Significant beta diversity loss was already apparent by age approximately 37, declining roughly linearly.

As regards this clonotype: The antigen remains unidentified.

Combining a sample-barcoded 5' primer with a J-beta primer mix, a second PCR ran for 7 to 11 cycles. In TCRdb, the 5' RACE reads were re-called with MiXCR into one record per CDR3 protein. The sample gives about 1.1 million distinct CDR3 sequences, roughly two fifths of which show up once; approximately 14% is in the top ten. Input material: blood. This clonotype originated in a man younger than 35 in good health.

Here the CDR3 DNA reads TGTGCCAGCAGCCCGGGGATCTATAATTCACCCCTCCACTTT. It is translated as CASSPGIYNSPLHF. J is TRBJ1-6 and V is TRBV3-1; no clear D gene. The CDR3 is 14 amino acids. The V end was cut by 4 bases, the J end by 3 bases, with 7 bases between. CDR1 and CDR2 (germline): LGHDT, YNNKEL (reference sequence).